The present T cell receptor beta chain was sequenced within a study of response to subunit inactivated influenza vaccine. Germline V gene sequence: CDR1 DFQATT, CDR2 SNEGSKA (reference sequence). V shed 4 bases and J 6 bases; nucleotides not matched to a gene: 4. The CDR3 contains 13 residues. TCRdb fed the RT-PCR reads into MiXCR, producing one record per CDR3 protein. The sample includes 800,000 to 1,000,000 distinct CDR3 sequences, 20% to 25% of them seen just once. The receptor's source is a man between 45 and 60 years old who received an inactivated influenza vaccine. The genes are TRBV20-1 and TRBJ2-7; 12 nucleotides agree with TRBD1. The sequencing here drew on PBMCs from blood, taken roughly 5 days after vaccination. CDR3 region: CSAIRDRGREQYF. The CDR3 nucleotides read TGCAGTGCTATCCGGGACAGGGGGCGCGAGCAGTACTTC.